This T cell receptor (beta chain) was found in a study of beta chain features in type 1 diabetes. The CDR3 runs to 14 residues. V dropped 3 bases and J dropped 10 bases, with 15 bases sitting between them. The germline V gene has CDR1 MNHEY and CDR2 SMNVEV (reference sequence). Expressed TCRB transcripts were sequenced because the isolated RNA had all been reverse transcribed beforehand. Sequenced by immunoSEQ multiplex PCR; TCRdb stores in-frame clones only, minus some. Seen here are about 320,000 clones, approximately 15% observed once, and the top ten hold approximately 6.7%. Sorting gave populations that all exceeded 98% purity. This clone was recorded a few times.

The sequence was obtained from a man aged 25 to 45 in good health. What was sequenced was central memory CD4+ T cells from blood. J is TRBJ1-4 and V is TRBV27, with D perhaps TRBD1 (5 bases). For the CDR3, the DNA is TGTGCCAGCAGTTTGACAGAACGGAGGGGAAAACTGTTTTTT. Its translation: CASSLTERRGKLFF.